Sequencing of this T cell receptor (beta chain) was carried out in a study of blood T cells in healthy people across ages. Peripheral blood was drawn, 7.5 to 10 milliliters per donor. Worth noting for this clonotype: No antigen is known for it.

Findings and caveats of the study: Unsorted PBMCs blocked a conclusive comparison of naive and antigen-experienced cells.

The authors ran a second PCR of roughly 6 to 12 cycles using a sample-barcoded 5' primer and a J-beta primer mix. Tags on each cDNA molecule came from a template-switch adaptor with 12 random nucleotides. A single record per CDR3 protein comes from TCRdb applying MiXCR to the 5' RACE reads. The repertoire has about 640,000 distinct CDR3 sequences, roughly 31% of them found once; the top ten carry approximately 15%. J gave up 5 bases and V 2 bases, and 9 bases lay outside the gene matches. The CDR3 length is 16 residues. Germline V gene data show CDR1 as DFQATT and CDR2 as SNEGSKA (reference sequence).

The specimen was blood. V usage is TRBV20-1 and J usage is TRBJ2-2, with 9 bases matching TRBD1. The sequence was collected from a woman older than 75 in good health. The CDR3 DNA sequence: TGCAGTGCTAGACCGGACAGGGGAGAACTGACCGGGGAGCTGTTTTTT. Translated, it gives CSARPDRGELTGELFF.